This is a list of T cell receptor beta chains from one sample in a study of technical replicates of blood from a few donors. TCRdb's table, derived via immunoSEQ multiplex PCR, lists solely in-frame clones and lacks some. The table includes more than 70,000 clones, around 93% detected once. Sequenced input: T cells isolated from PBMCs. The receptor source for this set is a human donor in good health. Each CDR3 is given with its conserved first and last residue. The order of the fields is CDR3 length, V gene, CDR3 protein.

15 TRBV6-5 CASSNQQGARNEQFF
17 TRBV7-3 CASSPRTLPSRDNEQFF
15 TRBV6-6 CASSYKGWDTGELFF
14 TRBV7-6 CASSETGRGDIQYF
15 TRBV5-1 CASSSGTSGGNEQFF
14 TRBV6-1 CAIGTSALRETQYF
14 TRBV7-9 CASSLTGETYEQYF
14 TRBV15 CATSTPTTGDEQFF
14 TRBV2 CASSGQGANTEAFF
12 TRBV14 CASSQDSAAQFF
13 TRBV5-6 CASSFTRVSEQYF
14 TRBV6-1 CASRNTGGPLEQYF
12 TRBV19 CASSIWEDTQYF
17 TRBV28 CASSFPLGLADTDTQYF
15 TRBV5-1 CASSPQGSMNTEAFF
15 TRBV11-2 CASSSRQDLNTEAFF
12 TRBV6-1 CASRDFDKPQHF
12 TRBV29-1 CSGGRRNTEAFF
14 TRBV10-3 CAGSGTGAIYEQYF
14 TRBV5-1 CASSWGTGGSEAFF
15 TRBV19 CASSIRHFSNQPQHF
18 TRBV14 CASSPWTTSGGAENIQYF
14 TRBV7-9 CASSPIKEGSTIYF
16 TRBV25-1 CASSEAGTGHTGELFF
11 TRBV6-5 CASRTTYEQYF
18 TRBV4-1 CASSPLFSGGSGYNEQFF
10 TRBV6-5 CATRGYGYTF
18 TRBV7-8 CASSFGLQGIFTGNTIYF
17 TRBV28 CASSTGTSGLHTDTQYF
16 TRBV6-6 CASSYAGTSGRNEQFF
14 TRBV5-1 CASSLYIITGELFF
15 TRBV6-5 CASKLWGGREEKLFF
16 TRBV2 CASSQPGQGRAQPQHF
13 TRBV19 CASSIVTGYEQYF
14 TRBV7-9 CASRTSDLNTEAFF
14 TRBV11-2 CASSTQGLNTEAFF
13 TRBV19 CASSPASVVEQFF
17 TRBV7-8 CASSQTLNVGSYNEQFF
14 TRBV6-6 CASSSGHSNQPQHF
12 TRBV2 CASKGQGTEAFF
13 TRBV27 CASSPDLNRAAFF
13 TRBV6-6 CATSEERHQPQHF
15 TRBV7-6 CASSPGTGSWDTQYF
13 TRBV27 CASSRTVYNEQFF
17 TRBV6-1 CASSEWVRLDRTETQYF
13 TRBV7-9 CASSPTTGYEQYF
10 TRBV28 CATSNTEAFF
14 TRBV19 CASNSGTGTYEQYF
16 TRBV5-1 CASSLPEGTGDIEAFF
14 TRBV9 CASSPQGAGEKLFF
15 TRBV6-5 CASSPGEGAEETQYF
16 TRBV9 CASSPRGGFGTDTQYF
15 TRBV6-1 CASSGGGTQSYEQYF
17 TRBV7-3 CASSRRGGGPGDNEQFF
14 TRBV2 CASSGTSGRKTQYF
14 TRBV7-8 CASSLRGPNEKLFF
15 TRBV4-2 CASSQRLAAYNEQFF